Each of the 28 T cell receptor beta chains below was sequenced from the same sample in a study of T cells after yellow fever vaccination. TCRdb ran MiXCR on the 5' RACE reads and lists one entry per CDR3 protein. The top ten hold approximately 39% of the sample, which has 100,000 to 150,000 distinct CDR3 sequences, 7.5% to 10% seen once. The sequences come from CD8+ T cells sorted from PBMCs, collected on the day of the yellow fever booster vaccination. The receptors were sampled from a man aged 18 to 29 who received the YFV17D yellow fever vaccine.

This chain connects TRBV5-6 to TRBJ2-3; possibly TRBD2 for D (6 bases). Germline lookup yields CDR1 SGHDT and CDR2 YYEEEE. Trimming pared 4 bases from V and 0 bases from J, leaving 12 bases between. CDR3 length: 15 amino acids. The chain's CDR3 is CASSPRGWSTDTQYF. DNA of the CDR3: TGTGCCAGCAGCCCCCGGGGGTGGAGCACAGATACGCAGTATTTT. The variable domain in full, completed from reference TRBV5-6 and TRBJ2-3, reads DAGVTQSPTHLIKTRGQQVTLRCSPKSGHDTVSWYQQALGQGPQFIFQYYEEEERQRGNFPDRFSGHQFPNYSSELNVNALLLGDSALYLCASSPRGWSTDTQYFGPGTRLTVL.

This clonotype appeared a few times. The V call is TRBV6-1, the J call TRBJ1-2, with 7 bases lining up with TRBD1. CDR1 and CDR2 (germline): MNHNS, SASEGT. V dropped 2 bases and J dropped 4; count of bases not matched to a gene: 13. This CDR3 has 17 amino acids. CDR3 sequence: CASSELFDRASPYGYTF. The CDR3 coding sequence is TGTGCCAGCAGTGAACTTTTCGACAGGGCGTCGCCCTATGGCTACACCTTC.

This chain joins TRBV5-1 and TRBJ2-3; 7 bases agree with TRBD1. With 5 bases clipped from V and 2 bases from J, the junction kept 8 bases outside the gene matches. Germline V gene sequence: CDR1 SGHRS, CDR2 YFSETQ. The CDR3 extends over 15 amino acids. The CDR3 loop reads CASRSTGLYTDTQYF. The CDR3, as DNA: TGCGCCAGCAGGTCGACAGGGCTCTACACAGATACGCAGTATTTT.

This clonotype was recorded a few times. The chain carries TRBV9 and TRBJ2-7; maybe TRBD1 (7 bases). Germline V lookup: CDR1 SGDLS, CDR2 YYNGEE. The CDR3 contains 15 residues. V was pared by 0 bases and J by 4 bases, with 14 bases between. The CDR3 DNA reads as TGTGCCAGCAGCGTAGAGATGGAGGGGGCATACGAGCAGTACTTC. Amino acid sequence: CASSVEMEGAYEQYF.

This clonotype was found a few times. The chain couples TRBV7-3 to TRBJ2-3; D is unresolved. The length of the CDR3 is 15 residues. Germline V lookup: CDR1 SGHTA, CDR2 FQGTGA. V lost 4 bases, J lost 4 bases, and 15 bases lay in between. The CDR3 spells CASSSTGRVPDTQYF. CDR3 bases: TGTGCCAGCAGCTCGACTGGCCGAGTCCCAGATACGCAGTATTTT.

V gene TRBV29-1 combines with J gene TRBJ2-3, with 10 bases fitting TRBD1. CDR1 and CDR2 from the germline V gene are SQVTM and ANQGSEA. V dropped 7 bases and J dropped 8; count of bases not matched to a gene: 12. The CDR3 has 14 amino acids. CDR3 nucleotides: TGCAGCGCCTCCGGGACAGGGGTTCGTCTTACGCAGTATTTT. Translation: CSASGTGVRLTQYF.

This clonotype was detected a few times. This chain links TRBV4-1 with TRBJ2-5; D perhaps matches TRBD1 (5 bases). This CDR3 has 12 amino acids. Trimming took off 4 bases at V and 13 bases at J, with 16 bases between the two ends. Germline CDR1 is MGHRA and CDR2 is YSYEKL. Here the CDR3 DNA reads TGCGCCAGCAGCCCCGGCTCAGGGCCCCCGTACTTC. Its translation is CASSPGSGPPYF.

The rearrangement uses TRBV3-1 and TRBJ2-2, with 10 positions matching TRBD2. The CDR3 has 20 residues. Looked up from germline, CDR1 is LGHDT and CDR2 is YNNKEL (reference sequence). Trimming at V came to 1 base and at J to 6 bases, leaving 17 bases not matched to a gene. The CDR3 nucleotides are TGTGCCAGCAGCCAAGTAGCGGGGGGTAAAGGTGTCAAGATAGCCGGGGAGCTGTTTTTT. This translates into CASSQVAGGKGVKIAGELFF.

The gene calls are TRBV7-9 and TRBJ2-2; unclear D gene. CDR3 size: 19 residues. CDR1 is SEHNR and CDR2 is FQNEAQ in the germline V gene (reference sequence). Trimming pared 4 bases from V and 0 bases from J, leaving 21 bases between. CDR3 loop: CASSSQTPGPFANTGELFF. The DNA for the CDR3 is TGTGCCAGCAGCTCGCAGACACCCGGGCCGTTCGCGAACACCGGGGAGCTGTTTTTT.

This clonotype was seen a few times. The chain couples TRBV7-9 to TRBJ2-5, with 9 bases aligning to TRBD2. Germline CDR1 reads SEHNR; CDR2 reads FQNEAQ (reference sequence). Trimming cost V 4 bases and J 6 bases; bases outside gene matches: 9. This CDR3 spans 15 amino acids. CDR3 loop: CASSSGLALGKTQYF. CDR3 in DNA: TGTGCCAGCAGCTCGGGACTAGCTTTGGGAAAGACCCAGTACTTC.

J is TRBJ2-5 and V is TRBV4-3; the D gene is possibly TRBD2 (5 bases). Trimming removed 0 bases from V and 4 bases from J, with 12 bases in between. The CDR3 loop spans 15 amino acids. Germline V gene lookup returns CDR1 LGHNA and CDR2 YSLEER. The CDR3 nucleotides are TGCGCCAGCAGCCAAGATATGGGGAGTAGAGAGACCCAGTACTTC. It translates to CASSQDMGSRETQYF.

This clonotype was seen a handful of times. J is TRBJ2-3 and V is TRBV12-3 or TRBV12-4, with D uncertain. This CDR3 region has 13 residues. V lost 3 bases and J 2 bases, leaving 6 bases between the germline ends. CDR3 in amino acids: CASSLANTDTQYF. The CDR3, as DNA: TGTGCCAGCAGTTTGGCAAACACAGATACGCAGTATTTT.

This clonotype has a count of ten or more. CDR3 nucleotides: TGCGCCAGCAGCCAAAGGGGCGCTGAAGCTTTCTTT. Amino acids: CASSQRGAEAFF. The chain links TRBV4-3 to TRBJ1-1; D may be TRBD1 (5 bases). V lost 2 bases and J 6 bases, leaving 7 bases between the germline ends. This CDR3 spans 12 amino acids. The germline CDR1 and CDR2 sequences are LGHNA and YSLEER.

This clonotype was observed at least ten times. The chain carries TRBV28 and TRBJ2-3; 9 positions agree with TRBD2. This CDR3 has 15 amino acids. Trimming at V came to 3 bases and at J to 4 bases, leaving 5 bases not matched to a gene. Germline loops: CDR1 MDHEN, CDR2 SYDVKM. The CDR3 sequence is CASSLGGGEADTQYF. The CDR3, as DNA: TGTGCCAGCAGTTTGGGCGGGGGGGAAGCAGATACGCAGTATTTT.

This clonotype was counted many times. The chain uses TRBV3-1 and TRBJ2-1; D is ambiguous. Germline V gene lookup returns CDR1 LGHDT and CDR2 YNNKEL (reference sequence). This CDR3 has 15 residues. V lost 5 bases and J 0 bases, leaving 11 bases between the germline ends. CDR3 DNA sequence: TGTGCCAGCAGCTCAGGTGAGAGCTCCTACAATGAGCAGTTCTTC. It yields the protein CASSSGESSYNEQFF.

This chain uses TRBV7-6 with TRBJ1-2, with 10 bases matching TRBD1. The CDR3 length is 15 residues. V lost 5 bases, J lost 3 bases, and 6 bases stayed unmatched. Germline CDR1 and CDR2: SGHVS and FNYEAQ. CDR3 sequence (DNA): TGTGCCAGCAGCCCGGGGACAGGGGATCACTATGGCTACACCTTC. Protein: CASSPGTGDHYGYTF.

This clonotype has a handful of counts. This chain links TRBV2 with TRBJ1-5; D possibly corresponds to TRBD1 (6 bases). V was shortened by 6 bases and J by 0 bases, with 9 bases between the two germline ends. The CDR3 is 14 residues long. Germline assignment: CDR1 SNHLY and CDR2 FYNNEI. CDR3 protein: CASRDSNSNQPQHF. CDR3 DNA: TGTGCCAGCAGGGACAGTAATAGCAATCAGCCCCAGCATTTT.

The V and J genes are TRBV7-9 and TRBJ1-1; 10 nucleotides line up with TRBD1. The CDR3 has 15 residues. Per the germline V gene, CDR1 is SEHNR and CDR2 is FQNEAQ (reference sequence). The ends lost 6 bases at V and 4 bases at J; junction bases unmatched: 8. CDR3 nucleotide sequence: TGTGCCAGCAGGATGGGACAGGGGTTTGCCACTGAAGCTTTCTTT. This gives the protein CASRMGQGFATEAFF.

The table lists this clonotype with a few counts. The V gene is TRBV4-2, the J gene TRBJ2-7, with D possibly being TRBD2 (7 bases). This CDR3 contains 16 residues. The germline V gene encodes CDR1 LGHNA and CDR2 YNFKEQ. V was cut by 0 bases and J by 0 bases, with 12 bases left in between. CDR3 coding DNA: TGTGCCAGCAGCCAAGAAAGGGGGGGGGGCTCCTACGAGCAGTACTTC. Translating gives CASSQERGGGSYEQYF.

This clonotype was counted between two and nine times. V and J are TRBV7-2 and TRBJ2-2; 11 nucleotides align to TRBD2. CDR1 is SGHTA, CDR2 FQGNSA, per germline. This CDR3 comprises 17 residues. The V segment lost 5 bases and the J segment 3 bases; nucleotides outside the gene matches: 8. CDR3 protein: CASSLSGGAVDTGELFF. Written as DNA, the CDR3 is TGTGCCAGCAGCCTTAGCGGGGGGGCCGTTGACACCGGGGAGCTGTTTTTT.

This chain uses TRBV20-1 with TRBJ2-7; 14 bases are a match to TRBD2. Trimming at V came to 6 bases and at J to 0 bases, leaving 4 bases not matched to a gene. Germline-derived CDR1 and CDR2 are DFQATT and SNEGSKA (reference sequence). The CDR3 covers 15 residues. The CDR3 loop is CSARTSGGPSYEQYV. The CDR3 DNA follows: TGCAGTGCCAGGACTAGCGGGGGGCCCTCCTACGAGCAGTACGTC.

This clonotype turned up a few times. This rearrangement joins TRBV9 to TRBJ2-5, with D perhaps given as TRBD1 or TRBD2 (6 bases each). The CDR3 is made up of 14 amino acids. CDR1 SGDLS and CDR2 YYNGEE come from the germline V gene. The germline V and J ends were trimmed by 0 bases and 5 bases, with 11 bases remaining between them. The CDR3 coding sequence is TGTGCCAGCAGCGTAGTGGGGGGCGGGGAGACCCAGTACTTC. Its protein is CASSVVGGGETQYF.

This clonotype was observed a handful of times. The gene calls are TRBV19 and TRBJ1-5; tentative D call: TRBD1 (5 bases). Trimming removed 3 bases from V and 6 bases from J, with 9 bases in between. CDR1 and CDR2 from the germline V gene are LNHDA and SQIVND (reference sequence). CDR3 size: 13 residues. CDR3 protein: CASSMRGLQPQHF. In DNA form, the CDR3 reads TGTGCCAGTAGTATGAGGGGTCTTCAGCCCCAGCATTTT. Supplemented by reference TRBV19 and TRBJ1-5, the full variable domain reads DGGITQSPKYLFRKEGQNVTLSCEQNLNHDAMYWYRQDPGQGLRLIYYSQIVNDFQKGDIAEGYSVSREKKESFPLTVTSAQKNPTAFYLCASSMRGLQPQHFGDGTRLSIL.

The V and J genes are TRBV6-2 or TRBV6-3 and TRBJ2-7; 8 nucleotides align to TRBD1. CDR1 and CDR2 from the germline V gene are MNHEY and SVGEGT. J lost 3 bases, V lost 8 bases, and 9 bases had no gene match. The CDR3 contains 14 residues. CDR3 protein: CASSHRGTGYEQYF. DNA of the CDR3: TGTGCCAGCTCGCACCGTGGGACAGGCTACGAGCAGTACTTC.

In the case of this clonotype: One end of the junction does not line up with germline, which may come from a read error. This chain connects TRBV19 to TRBJ2-5; 7 bases align to TRBD2. Looked up from germline, CDR1 is LNHDA and CDR2 is SQIVND (reference sequence). The CDR3 extends over 16 amino acids. The CDR3, as DNA: TGTGCCAGTAGTGCAGGGTCTAGCGGCTTGAAAGAGTCCCAGTACTTC. Its protein product is CASSAGSSGLKESQYF.

This clonotype appeared a few times. V is TRBV29-1 and J is TRBJ2-1, with D perhaps being TRBD1 or TRBD2 (5 bases each). The CDR3 runs to 11 residues. V dropped 3 bases and J dropped 6 bases, with 6 bases sitting between them. Per the germline V gene, CDR1 is SQVTM and CDR2 is ANQGSEA. This CDR3 reads CSVDGGNEQFF. CDR3 sequence (DNA): TGCAGCGTTGATGGGGGCAATGAGCAGTTCTTC.

This clonotype was detected a few times. The chain has TRBV4-1 and TRBJ2-3; 10 nucleotides agree with TRBD2. Germline loops: CDR1 MGHRA, CDR2 YSYEKL. CDR3 length equals 14 residues. V was pared by 2 bases and J by 6 bases, with 2 bases of the junction left unmatched. CDR3 region: CASSQTSGTDTQYF. In DNA, the CDR3 is TGCGCCAGCAGCCAAACTAGCGGGACGGATACGCAGTATTTT.

V gene TRBV12-3 or TRBV12-4 combines with J gene TRBJ2-1; D not certain. The CDR3 has 14 residues. V was shortened by 5 bases and J by 3 bases, with 11 bases between the two germline ends. In DNA, the CDR3 is TGTGCCAGCAGTGCGCGGACCGGCTACAATGAGCAGTTCTTC. Translation gives CASSARTGYNEQFF.